The TCR beta chain described here comes from a study of identical twins. Each CDR3 protein is one row after TCRdb ran MiXCR on the 5' RACE reads. The data hold fewer than 900,000 distinct CDR3 sequences, with approximately 22% observed a single time. CDR3 size: 13 residues. CDR1 and CDR2 (germline): SQVTM, ANQGSEA. Trimming stripped 6 bases from V and 6 bases from J, with 17 bases between. These data also formed part of another study, on T cells expressing NK-cell markers.

The sample comprised PBMCs. The receptor's source is a woman aged 18-29 years in good health. The chain recombines TRBV29-1 with TRBJ1-1, with D maybe TRBD1 (6 bases). The CDR3 reads CSVAQGWFSEAFF. The DNA for the CDR3 is TGCAGCGTGGCGCAGGGGTGGTTCTCTGAAGCTTTCTTT. The whole variable domain, remainder taken from reference TRBV29-1 and TRBJ1-1, is SAVISQKPSRDICQRGTSLTIQCQVDSQVTMMFWYRQQPGQSLTLIATANQGSEATYESGFVIDKFPISRPNLTFSTLTVSNMSPEDSSIYLCSVAQGWFSEAFFGQGTRLTVV.